A selection of T cell receptor beta chains follows, all from one sample in a study of Ad26.COV2.S vaccination and SARS-CoV-2 variants. This table comes from immunoSEQ multiplex PCR, and its TCRdb copy is limited to in-frame clones, with some not included. The sample contains fewer than 400,000 clones, 88% of which appear only once. Sequenced material: peripheral blood, taken in a trial of Ad26.COV2.S vaccine versus placebo. The receptor source for this set is a person aged 18-65 years who received the Ad26.COV2.S COVID-19 vaccine or a placebo. Each CDR3 is given with its conserved first and last residue. D genes are given only for firm matches. Size is stated for part of the rows, as once, few or many counts, or as a class when the clone is expanded.

V	size	length	J	D	DNA	CDR3
TRBV18	-	15	TRBJ1-4	-	TGTGCCAGCTCCCAGAACCCGGGGACTAATGAAAAACTGTTTTTT	CASSQNPGTNEKLFF
TRBV18	-	17	TRBJ2-3	TRBD2	TGTGCCAGCTCACCACCGGAAGCGGGGGGGCTAGGAGATACGCAGTATTTT	CASSPPEAGGLGDTQYF
TRBV12-3/TRBV12-4	-	12	TRBJ1-2	-	TGTGCCAGCAGTTCGGGGCCCTATGGCTACACCTTC	CASSSGPYGYTF
TRBV5-6	-	15	TRBJ1-3	-	TGTGCCAGCAGCTTGTTGGATCGCTCTGGAAACACCATATATTTT	CASSLLDRSGNTIYF
TRBV21-1	few	16	TRBJ2-7	-	TGTGCCAGCAGCAAATTGACGAGACAGGCTTTCTACGAGCAGTACTTC	CASSKLTRQAFYEQYF
TRBV27	once	13	TRBJ2-5	-	TGTGCCAGCAGTCCAGGGGTTGAGGAGACCCAGTACTTC	CASSPGVEETQYF
TRBV5-6	-	17	TRBJ2-7	TRBD1	TGTGCCAGCAGCCGCAAAGGGTTTATAGGGACAGGGAACGAGCAGTACTTC	CASSRKGFIGTGNEQYF
TRBV12-3/TRBV12-4	-	13	TRBJ2-7	TRBD1	TGTGCCAGCAGTCAGGGGGCCGGATACGAGCAGTACTTC	CASSQGAGYEQYF
TRBV30	-	12	TRBJ1-2	-	TGTGCCTGGAGGGGGGGGCACTATGGCTACACCTTC	CAWRGGHYGYTF
TRBV28	-	15	TRBJ2-1	TRBD1	TGTGCCAGCACCGACCCGGGACAGACCTACAATGAGCAGTTCTTC	CASTDPGQTYNEQFF
TRBV12-3/TRBV12-4	few	13	TRBJ1-3	-	TGTGCCAGCAGTTTAGTCTTATTAGACACCATATATTTT	CASSLVLLDTIYF
TRBV30	-	14	TRBJ1-4	TRBD1	TGTGCCTGGAGTGCCCACAGGGGGAATGAAAAACTGTTTTTT	CAWSAHRGNEKLFF
TRBV4-1	-	15	TRBJ1-5	TRBD1	TGCGCCAGCAGCCAAGGGGACAGAAGCAATCAGCCCCAGCATTTT	CASSQGDRSNQPQHF
TRBV2	-	14	TRBJ1-1	-	TGTGCCAGCAGTGTATGGGGTTGGAACACTGAAGCTTTCTTT	CASSVWGWNTEAFF
TRBV7-9	once	12	TRBJ2-7	-	TGTGCCAGCAGCGACACCGTCTACGAGCAGTACTTC	CASSDTVYEQYF
TRBV6-5	-	13	TRBJ2-7	-	TGTGCCACCTCCCGGGACCCGACCTACGAGCAGTACTTC	CATSRDPTYEQYF
TRBV5-3	-	14	TRBJ2-5	-	TGTGCCAGAAGCGAGGGGGTCGGGCAAGAGACCCAGTACTTC	CARSEGVGQETQYF
TRBV2	-	14	TRBJ2-5	-	TGTGCCAGCAGTGAAGGGCCAGGGGAAGAGACCCAGTACTTC	CASSEGPGEETQYF
TRBV7-2	-	14	TRBJ1-2	-	TGTGCCAGCAGCCTAGAAACCGCTAACTATGGCTACACCTTC	CASSLETANYGYTF
TRBV7-8	-	16	TRBJ1-5	-	TGTGCCAGCAGCTTGAGTCGTGTCCCCGGCAATCAGCCCCAGCATTTT	CASSLSRVPGNQPQHF
TRBV4-2	-	14	TRBJ2-5	-	TGTGCCAGCAGCCAACCTCAACAGGAAGAGACCCAGTACTTC	CASSQPQQEETQYF
TRBV6-2/TRBV6-3	-	16	TRBJ1-1	-	TGTGCCAGCAGTGGGGCCGGGGAGGCGTTTAACACTGAAGCTTTCTTT	CASSGAGEAFNTEAFF
TRBV5-1	-	13	TRBJ2-7	-	TGCGCCAGCAGCTTCGGCCAGACCTACGAGCAGTACTTC	CASSFGQTYEQYF
TRBV3-1/TRBV3-2	-	16	TRBJ1-4	-	TGTGCCAGCAGCCAAGATGCCGGGACGTCTGTGGAAAAACTGTTTTTT	CASSQDAGTSVEKLFF
TRBV21-1	-	18	TRBJ2-1	-	-	CASSKTLVGQGAYNEQFF
TRBV18	-	14	TRBJ2-3	-	TGTGCCAGCTCACCGGGTCGGAGCACAGATACGCAGTATTTT	CASSPGRSTDTQYF
TRBV30	-	16	TRBJ1-2	-	TGTGCCTGGAATCGTGAATCGGGGAGCCCTTCCTATGGCTACACCTTC	CAWNRESGSPSYGYTF
TRBV2	once	16	TRBJ2-3	-	TGTGCCAGCAGTGAAGCGACCCCTCGAGGCACAGATACGCAGTATTTT	CASSEATPRGTDTQYF
TRBV2	-	14	TRBJ1-5	-	TGTGCCAGCAACAGGGACCCTGGCAATCAGCCCCAGCATTTT	CASNRDPGNQPQHF
TRBV5-1	-	16	TRBJ1-6	TRBD1	TGCGCCAGCAGCTTGGGCGGAGCAGGGGGGACTTCACCCCTCCACTTT	CASSLGGAGGTSPLHF
TRBV5-4	-	15	TRBJ2-7	-	TGTGCCAGCAGCCCTCAAGGGGGGCGGCCGTACGAGCAGTACTTC	CASSPQGGRPYEQYF
TRBV6-5	-	13	TRBJ1-1	-	TGTGCCAGCAGTCCTCGGGACATTCGGGAAGCTTTCTTT	CASSPRDIREAFF
TRBV25-1	-	15	TRBJ2-2	-	TGTGCCAGCAGTGGAAACCCGAGACAGCCGGGGAGGCTGTTTTTT	CASSGNPRQPGRLFF
TRBV7-2	-	14	TRBJ2-2	TRBD2	TGTGCCAGCAGCCCGGGACTAGCGTCCGGGGAGCTGTTTTTT	CASSPGLASGELFF
TRBV5-4	-	16	TRBJ2-6	-	TGTGCCAGCAGCTTGCCTGTGACCTCTGGGGCCAACGTCCTGACTTTC	CASSLPVTSGANVLTF
TRBV7-9	-	17	TRBJ2-1	-	TGTGCCAGCAGCACAATAAAGGACGTGAGCTCCTACAATGAGCAGTTCTTC	CASSTIKDVSSYNEQFF
TRBV18	-	16	TRBJ1-1	TRBD1	TGTGCCAGCTCATCAAGGACAGGGGGTATGAACACTGAAGCTTTCTTT	CASSSRTGGMNTEAFF
TRBV5-1	once	15	TRBJ2-6	-	TGCGCCAGCAGCTTGGTAACCTCTGGGGCCAACGTCCTGACTTTC	CASSLVTSGANVLTF
TRBV5-4	once	14	TRBJ2-5	TRBD2	TGTGCCAGCACCATAGGACTAGATGAGGAGACCCAGTACTTC	CASTIGLDEETQYF
TRBV2	-	15	TRBJ2-2	TRBD2	TGTGCCAGCAACCTAGCGGGGAGTTCTATCGGGGAGCTGTTTTTT	CASNLAGSSIGELFF
TRBV6-1	once	14	TRBJ2-7	-	TGTGCCAGCAGTGAAGCCGGCTCGAGCTACGAGCAGTACTTC	CASSEAGSSYEQYF
TRBV7-9	-	15	TRBJ2-3	-	TGTGCCAGCAGACCGACAGCTAGATCCACAGATACGCAGTATTTT	CASRPTARSTDTQYF
TRBV14	-	17	TRBJ2-1	TRBD2	TGTGCCAGCAGCCAGTGGACTAGCGGGGGGGGTCCGGGTGAGCAGTTCTTC	CASSQWTSGGGPGEQFF
TRBV6-5	-	14	TRBJ2-7	TRBD1	TGTGCCAGCAGTTACGGAAAAGGGACAGCCGAGCAGTACTTC	CASSYGKGTAEQYF
TRBV5-4	few	14	TRBJ1-2	TRBD1	TGTGCCAGCAGCCGGGACAGGGTGTTCTATGGCTACACCTTC	CASSRDRVFYGYTF
TRBV4-3	-	15	TRBJ2-3	-	TGCGCCAGCAGCCAAGGGCGTCGGGGCACAGATACGCAGTATTTT	CASSQGRRGTDTQYF
TRBV27	-	16	TRBJ2-3	-	TGTGCCAGCAGTCCAGTCGGGACTCGGGGCACAGATACGCAGTATTTT	CASSPVGTRGTDTQYF
TRBV6-2/TRBV6-3	once	19	TRBJ1-5	TRBD1	TGTGCCAGCAGTTACTCCGGGACAGGTTTTCCGATGAGCAATCAGCCCCAGCATTTT	CASSYSGTGFPMSNQPQHF
TRBV12-3/TRBV12-4	-	12	TRBJ1-5	-	TGTGCCAGCAGTTTTGGCAATCAGCCCCAGCATTTT	CASSFGNQPQHF
TRBV6-1	-	12	TRBJ2-3	-	TGTGCCAGCAGCCCCGAGCGGGATACGCAGTATTTT	CASSPERDTQYF
TRBV11-3	-	12	TRBJ2-7	-	TGTGCCAGCAGCTTAGGGGACAACGAGCAGTACTTC	CASSLGDNEQYF
TRBV10-3	few	10	TRBJ1-1	-	TGTGCCACCCAGGGCGCTGAAGCTTTCTTT	CATQGAEAFF
TRBV4-3	-	15	TRBJ2-7	TRBD1	TGCGCCGCACCTCCTACAGGGGGCGCGTCCTACGAGCAGTACTTC	CAAPPTGGASYEQYF
TRBV18	-	14	TRBJ2-5	-	TGTGCCAGCTCACCCCTCCGCCCCCCTGAGACCCAGTACTTC	CASSPLRPPETQYF